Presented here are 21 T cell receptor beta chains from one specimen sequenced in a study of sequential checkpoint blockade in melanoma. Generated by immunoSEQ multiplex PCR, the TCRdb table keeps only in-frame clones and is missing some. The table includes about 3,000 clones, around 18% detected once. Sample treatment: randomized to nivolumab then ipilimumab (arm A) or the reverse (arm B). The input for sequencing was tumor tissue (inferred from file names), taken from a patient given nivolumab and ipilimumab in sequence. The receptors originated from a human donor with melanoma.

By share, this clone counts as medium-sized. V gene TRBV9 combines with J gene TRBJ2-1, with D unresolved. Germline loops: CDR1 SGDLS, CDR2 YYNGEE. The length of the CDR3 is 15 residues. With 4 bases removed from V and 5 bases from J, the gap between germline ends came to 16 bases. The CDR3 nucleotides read TGTGCCAGCAGCCGTGGACGGTCAACCAACAATGAGCAGTTCTTC. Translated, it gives CASSRGRSTNNEQFF.

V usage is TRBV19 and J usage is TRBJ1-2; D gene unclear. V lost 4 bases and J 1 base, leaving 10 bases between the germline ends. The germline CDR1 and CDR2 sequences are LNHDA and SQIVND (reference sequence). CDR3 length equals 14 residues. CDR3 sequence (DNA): TGTGCCAGTAGTAATCCAGAGAATAACTATGGCTACACCTTC. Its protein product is CASSNPENNYGYTF.

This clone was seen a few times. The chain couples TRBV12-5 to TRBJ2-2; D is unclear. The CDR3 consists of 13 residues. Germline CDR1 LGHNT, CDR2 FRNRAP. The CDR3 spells CATKAVNTGELFF. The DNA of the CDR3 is TGTGCCACGAAAGCAGTGAACACCGGGGAGCTGTTTTTT.

The CDR3 DNA reads as TGCGCCAGCAGCAGAAGAAACTCTGGGGCCAACGTCCTGACTTTC. It translates to CASSRRNSGANVLTF. V is TRBV5-1 and J is TRBJ2-6, with D unclear. Per the germline V gene, CDR1 is SGHRS and CDR2 is YFSETQ. The CDR3 extends over 15 amino acids. The V and J ends lost 4 bases and 0 bases respectively, with 8 bases between them. Full variable domain (remainder filled in from reference TRBV5-1 and TRBJ2-6): KAGVTQTPRYLIKTRGQQVTLSCSPISGHRSVSWYQQTPGQGLQFLFEYFSETQRNKGNFPGRFSGRQFSNSRSEMNVSTLELGDSALYLCASSRRNSGANVLTFGAGSRLTVL.

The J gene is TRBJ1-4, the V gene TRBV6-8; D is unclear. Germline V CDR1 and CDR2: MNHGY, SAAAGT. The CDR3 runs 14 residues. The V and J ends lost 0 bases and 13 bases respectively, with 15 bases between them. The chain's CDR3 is CASSYSWSDGGLFF. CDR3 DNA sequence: TGTGCCAGCAGTTACTCCTGGTCGGACGGTGGACTGTTTTTT.

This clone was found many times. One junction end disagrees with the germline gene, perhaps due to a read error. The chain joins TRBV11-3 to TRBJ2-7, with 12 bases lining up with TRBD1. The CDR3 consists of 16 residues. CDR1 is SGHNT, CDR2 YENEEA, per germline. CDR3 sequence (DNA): TGTGCCAGAAGCTTAACGGGACAGGGGGCATTGTACGAGCAGTACTTC. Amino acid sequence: CARSLTGQGALYEQYF.

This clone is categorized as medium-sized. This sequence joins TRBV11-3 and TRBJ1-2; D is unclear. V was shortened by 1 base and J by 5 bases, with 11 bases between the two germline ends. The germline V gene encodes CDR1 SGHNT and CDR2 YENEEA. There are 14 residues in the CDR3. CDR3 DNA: TGTGCCAGCAGCTTAGGCTGGACGGAATATGGCTACACCTTC. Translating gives CASSLGWTEYGYTF.

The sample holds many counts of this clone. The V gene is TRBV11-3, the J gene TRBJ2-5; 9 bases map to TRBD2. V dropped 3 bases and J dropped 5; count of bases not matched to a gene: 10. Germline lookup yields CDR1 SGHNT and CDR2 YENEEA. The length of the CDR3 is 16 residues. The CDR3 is CASSLGGGGARETQYF. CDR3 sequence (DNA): TGTGCCAGCAGCTTGGGAGGCGGGGGGGCCCGGGAGACCCAGTACTTC.

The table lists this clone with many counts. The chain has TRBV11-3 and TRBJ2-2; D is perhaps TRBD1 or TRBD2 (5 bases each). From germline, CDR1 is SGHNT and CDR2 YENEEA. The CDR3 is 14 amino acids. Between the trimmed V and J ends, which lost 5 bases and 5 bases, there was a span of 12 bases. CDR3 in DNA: TGTGCCAGCAGCCCAGGGACGGCGACCGGGGAGCTGTTTTTT. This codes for CASSPGTATGELFF.

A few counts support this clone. CDR3 loop: CASSRQNTEAFF. CDR3 in DNA: TGTGCCAGCTCACGACAGAACACTGAAGCTTTCTTT. The V and J genes are TRBV18 and TRBJ1-1; D unclear. The germline V gene encodes CDR1 KGHSH and CDR2 LQKENI. The CDR3 covers 12 residues. Trimming took off 4 bases at V and 1 base at J, with 4 bases between the two ends.

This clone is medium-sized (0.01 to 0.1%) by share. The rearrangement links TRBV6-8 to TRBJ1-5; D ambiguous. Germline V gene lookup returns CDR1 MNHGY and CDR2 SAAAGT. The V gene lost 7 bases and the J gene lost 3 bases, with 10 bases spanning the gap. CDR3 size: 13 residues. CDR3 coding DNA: TGTGCCAGCAACACACGAACCAATCAGCCCCAGCATTTT. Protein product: CASNTRTNQPQHF.

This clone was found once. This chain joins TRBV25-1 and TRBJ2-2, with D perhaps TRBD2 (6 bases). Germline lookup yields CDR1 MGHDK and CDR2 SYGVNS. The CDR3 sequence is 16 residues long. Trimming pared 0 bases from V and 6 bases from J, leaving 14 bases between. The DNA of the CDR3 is TGTGCCAGCAGTGAATATAGGTCCGGGGGTGCCGGGGAGCTGTTTTTT. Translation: CASSEYRSGGAGELFF.

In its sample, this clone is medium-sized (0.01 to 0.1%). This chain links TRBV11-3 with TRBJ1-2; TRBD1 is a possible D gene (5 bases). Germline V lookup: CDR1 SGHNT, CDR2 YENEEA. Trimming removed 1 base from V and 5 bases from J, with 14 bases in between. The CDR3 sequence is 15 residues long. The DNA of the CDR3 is TGTGCCAGCAGCTTAGGGGCAGGGTGGTTGTATGGCTACACCTTC. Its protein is CASSLGAGWLYGYTF.

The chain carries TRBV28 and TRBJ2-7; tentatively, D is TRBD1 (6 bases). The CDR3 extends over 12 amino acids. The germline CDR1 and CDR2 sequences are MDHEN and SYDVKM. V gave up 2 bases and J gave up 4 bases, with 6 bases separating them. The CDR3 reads CASSLQGYEQYV. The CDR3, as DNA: TGTGCCAGCAGTTTACAGGGGTACGAGCAGTACGTC.

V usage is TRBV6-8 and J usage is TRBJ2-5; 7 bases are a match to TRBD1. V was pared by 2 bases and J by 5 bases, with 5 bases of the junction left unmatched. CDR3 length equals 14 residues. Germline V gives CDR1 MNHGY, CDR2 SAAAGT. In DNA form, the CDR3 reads TGTGCCAGCAGTTACAGCACAGGGGTGGAGACCCAGTACTTC. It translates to CASSYSTGVETQYF.

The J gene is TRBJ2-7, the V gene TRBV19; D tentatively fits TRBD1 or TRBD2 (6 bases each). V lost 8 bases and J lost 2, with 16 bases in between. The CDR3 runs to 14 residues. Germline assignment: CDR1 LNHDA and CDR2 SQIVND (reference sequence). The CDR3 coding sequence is TGTGCCAGTGCCCGGAGGGGACAACCCTACGAGCAGTACTTC. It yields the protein CASARRGQPYEQYF.

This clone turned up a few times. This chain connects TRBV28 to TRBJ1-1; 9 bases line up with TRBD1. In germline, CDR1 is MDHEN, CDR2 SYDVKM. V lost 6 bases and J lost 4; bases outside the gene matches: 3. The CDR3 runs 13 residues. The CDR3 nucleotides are TGTGCCAGCAGCCGGGACAGGGTCACTGAAGCTTTCTTT. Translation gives CASSRDRVTEAFF.

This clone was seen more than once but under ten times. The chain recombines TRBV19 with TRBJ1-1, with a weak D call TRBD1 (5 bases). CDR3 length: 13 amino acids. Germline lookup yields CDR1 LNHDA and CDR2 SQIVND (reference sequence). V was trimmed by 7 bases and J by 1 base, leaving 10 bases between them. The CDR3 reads CASNPDTNTEAFF. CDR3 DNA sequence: TGTGCCAGTAACCCGGACACGAACACTGAAGCTTTCTTT.

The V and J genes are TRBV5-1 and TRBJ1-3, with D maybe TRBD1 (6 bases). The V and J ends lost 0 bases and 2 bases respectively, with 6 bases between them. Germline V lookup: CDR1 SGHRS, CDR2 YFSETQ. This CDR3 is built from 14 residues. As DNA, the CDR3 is TGCGCCAGCAGCTTGGCAGGGGCTGGAAACACCATATATTTT. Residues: CASSLAGAGNTIYF.

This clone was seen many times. CDR3 sequence reads: CASSQFGSGQGKIDYTF. The CDR3 DNA sequence: TGTGCCAGCAGCCAGTTCGGATCGGGACAGGGGAAAATCGACTACACCTTC. The chain is built from TRBV11-3 and TRBJ1-2; 10 positions agree with TRBD1. The V gene's germline CDR1 is SGHNT and CDR2 YENEEA. Unmatched junction bases numbered 19, after V lost 5 bases and J lost 10 bases. The length of the CDR3 is 17 residues.

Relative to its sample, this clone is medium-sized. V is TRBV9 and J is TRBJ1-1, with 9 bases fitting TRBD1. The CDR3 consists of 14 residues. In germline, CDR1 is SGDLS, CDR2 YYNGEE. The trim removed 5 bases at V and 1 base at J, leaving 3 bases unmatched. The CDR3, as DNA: TGTGCCAGCAGTTACAGGGGGCAGAACACTGAAGCTTTCTTT. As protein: CASSYRGQNTEAFF. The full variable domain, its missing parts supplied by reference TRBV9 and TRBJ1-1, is DSGVTQTPKHLITATGQRVTLRCSPRSGDLSVYWYQQSLDQGLQFLIQYYNGEERAKGNILERFSAQQFPDLHSELNLSSLELGDSALYFCASSYRGQNTEAFFGQGTRLTVV.